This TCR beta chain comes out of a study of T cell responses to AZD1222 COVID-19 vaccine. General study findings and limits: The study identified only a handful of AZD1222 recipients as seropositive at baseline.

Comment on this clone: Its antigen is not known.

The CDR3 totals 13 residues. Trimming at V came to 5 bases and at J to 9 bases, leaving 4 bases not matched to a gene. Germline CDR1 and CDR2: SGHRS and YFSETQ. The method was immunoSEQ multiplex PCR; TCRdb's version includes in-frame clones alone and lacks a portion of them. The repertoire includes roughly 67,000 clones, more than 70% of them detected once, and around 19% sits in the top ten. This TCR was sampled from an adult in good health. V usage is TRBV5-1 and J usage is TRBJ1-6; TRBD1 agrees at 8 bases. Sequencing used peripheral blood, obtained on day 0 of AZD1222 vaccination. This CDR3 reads CASSGQGPSPLHF. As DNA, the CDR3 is TGCGCCAGCAGTGGACAGGGCCCTTCACCCCTCCACTTT.